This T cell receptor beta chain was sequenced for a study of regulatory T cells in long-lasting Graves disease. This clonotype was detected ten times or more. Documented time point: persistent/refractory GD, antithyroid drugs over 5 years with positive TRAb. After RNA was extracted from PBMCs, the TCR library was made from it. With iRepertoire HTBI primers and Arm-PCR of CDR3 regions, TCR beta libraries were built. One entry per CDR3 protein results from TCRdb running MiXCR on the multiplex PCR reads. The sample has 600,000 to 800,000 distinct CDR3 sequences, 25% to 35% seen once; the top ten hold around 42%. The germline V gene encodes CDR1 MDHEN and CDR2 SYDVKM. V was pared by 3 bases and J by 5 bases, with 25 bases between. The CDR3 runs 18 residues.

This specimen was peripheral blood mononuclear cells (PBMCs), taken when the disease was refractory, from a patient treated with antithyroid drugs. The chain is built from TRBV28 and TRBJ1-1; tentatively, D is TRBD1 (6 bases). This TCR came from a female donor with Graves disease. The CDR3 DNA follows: TGTGCCAGCAGTTTCGCCATGGCCGAGACAGGAGGAGGGACTGAAGCTTTCTTT. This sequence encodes CASSFAMAETGGGTEAFF.